There are a few counts of the clone carrying this T cell receptor (beta chain). The antigen is unknown. V lost 4 bases and J 4 bases, leaving 3 bases between the germline ends. This CDR3 comprises 11 residues. CDR1 is SEHNR and CDR2 is FQNEAQ in the germline V gene (reference sequence). This sample is part of a study of T cells after yellow fever vaccination. About the research overall: Preparation used SMART-Seq v4 Ultra Low Input for the low-cell-number fractions.

Via MiXCR, TCRdb re-called the 5' RACE reads, giving one row per CDR3 protein. The sample carries tens of thousands of distinct CDR3 sequences, under 9.5% recorded once. Points from the study as a whole: Post-booster reappearance was seen for most primary-vaccination clones (around 96% CD4, about 88% CD8).

V gene TRBV7-9 combines with J gene TRBJ2-3; D gene ambiguous. This sequence originates from a man between 18 and 35 years old who received the YFV17D yellow fever vaccine. Sequencing used CD8+ T cells sorted from PBMCs, obtained 9 to 11 days after the first yellow fever vaccination. The CDR3 bases are TGTGCCAGCAGCTGGCCAGATACGCAGTATTTT. It specifies CASSWPDTQYF.